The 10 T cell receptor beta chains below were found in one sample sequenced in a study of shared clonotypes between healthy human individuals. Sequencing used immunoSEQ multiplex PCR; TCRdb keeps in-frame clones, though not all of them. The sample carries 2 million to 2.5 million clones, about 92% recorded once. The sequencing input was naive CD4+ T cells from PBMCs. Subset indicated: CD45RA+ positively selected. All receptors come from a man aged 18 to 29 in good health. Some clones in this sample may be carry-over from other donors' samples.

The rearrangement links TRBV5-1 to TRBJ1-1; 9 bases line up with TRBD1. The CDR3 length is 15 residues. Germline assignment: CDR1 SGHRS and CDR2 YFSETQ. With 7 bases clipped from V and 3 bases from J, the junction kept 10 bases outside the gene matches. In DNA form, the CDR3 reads TGCGCCAGCGGTCGGGACAGGGAGAAGGACACTGAAGCTTTCTTT. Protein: CASGRDREKDTEAFF.

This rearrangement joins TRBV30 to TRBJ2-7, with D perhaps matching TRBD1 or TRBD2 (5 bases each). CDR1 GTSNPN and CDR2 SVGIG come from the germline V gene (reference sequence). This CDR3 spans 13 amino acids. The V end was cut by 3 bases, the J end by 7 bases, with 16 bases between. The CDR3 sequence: CAWSPFGAGEQYF. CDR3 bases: TGTGCCTGGAGCCCTTTCGGGGCAGGTGAGCAGTACTTC.

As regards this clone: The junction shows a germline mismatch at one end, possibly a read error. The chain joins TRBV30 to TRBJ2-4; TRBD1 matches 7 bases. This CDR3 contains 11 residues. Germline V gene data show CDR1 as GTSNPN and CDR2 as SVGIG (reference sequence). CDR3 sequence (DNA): TGTGCCTCAGGGACAGCTCCCTTGCTGTGCTTC. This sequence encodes CASGTAPLLCF.

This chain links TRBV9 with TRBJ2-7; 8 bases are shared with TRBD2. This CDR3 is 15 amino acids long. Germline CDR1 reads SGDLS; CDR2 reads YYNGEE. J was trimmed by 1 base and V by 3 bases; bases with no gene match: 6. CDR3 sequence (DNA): TGTGCCAGCAGCGCCGCGGGAGGAGGGTCCTACGAGCAGTACTTC. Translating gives CASSAAGGGSYEQYF.

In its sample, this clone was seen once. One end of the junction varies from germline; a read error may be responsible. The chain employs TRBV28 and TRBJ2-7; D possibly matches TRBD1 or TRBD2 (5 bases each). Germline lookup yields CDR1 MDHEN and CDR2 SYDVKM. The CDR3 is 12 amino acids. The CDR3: CASSLGGGTTNF. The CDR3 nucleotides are TGTGCCAGCAGTTTGGGTGGGGGTACCACAAACTTC. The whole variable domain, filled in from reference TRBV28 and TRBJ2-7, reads DVKVTQSSRYLVKRTGEKVFLECVQDMDHENMFWYRQDPGLGLRLIYFSYDVKMKEKGDIPEGYSVSREKKERFSLILESASTNQTSMYLCASSLGGGTTNFGPGTRLTVT.

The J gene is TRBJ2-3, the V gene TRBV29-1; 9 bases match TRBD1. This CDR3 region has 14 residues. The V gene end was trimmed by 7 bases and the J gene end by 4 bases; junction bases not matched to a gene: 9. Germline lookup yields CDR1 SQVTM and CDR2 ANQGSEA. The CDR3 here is CSGCMGTGPDTQYF. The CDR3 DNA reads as TGCAGCGGTTGTATGGGGACAGGGCCAGATACGCAGTATTTT.

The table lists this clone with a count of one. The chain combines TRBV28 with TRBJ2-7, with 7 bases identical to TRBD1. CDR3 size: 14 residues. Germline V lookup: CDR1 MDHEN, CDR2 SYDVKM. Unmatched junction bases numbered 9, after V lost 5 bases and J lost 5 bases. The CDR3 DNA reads TGTGCCAGCAGTCCAGGACAGGCCCCGGACGAGCAGTACTTC. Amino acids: CASSPGQAPDEQYF.

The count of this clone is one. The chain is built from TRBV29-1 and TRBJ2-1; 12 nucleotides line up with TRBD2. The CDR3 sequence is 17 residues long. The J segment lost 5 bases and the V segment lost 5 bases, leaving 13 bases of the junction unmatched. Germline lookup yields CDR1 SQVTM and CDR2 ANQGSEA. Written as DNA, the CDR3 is TGCAGCGTTCTCCGTCGGAGGACTAGCGGGACAAACAATGAGCAGTTCTTC. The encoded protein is CSVLRRRTSGTNNEQFF.

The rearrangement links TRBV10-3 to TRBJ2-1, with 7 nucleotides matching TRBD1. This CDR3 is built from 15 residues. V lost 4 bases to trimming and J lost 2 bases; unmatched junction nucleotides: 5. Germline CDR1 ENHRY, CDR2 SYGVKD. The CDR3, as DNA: TGTGCCATCAGTGGGTGGCAGGGGGCCTACAATGAGCAGTTCTTC. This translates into CAISGWQGAYNEQFF.

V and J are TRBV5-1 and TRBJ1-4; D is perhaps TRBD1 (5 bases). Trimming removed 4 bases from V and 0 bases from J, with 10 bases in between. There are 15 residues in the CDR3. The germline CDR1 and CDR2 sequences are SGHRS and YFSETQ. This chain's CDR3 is CASSQGPATNEKLFF. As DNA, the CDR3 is TGCGCCAGCAGCCAGGGCCCCGCAACTAATGAAAAACTGTTTTTT.